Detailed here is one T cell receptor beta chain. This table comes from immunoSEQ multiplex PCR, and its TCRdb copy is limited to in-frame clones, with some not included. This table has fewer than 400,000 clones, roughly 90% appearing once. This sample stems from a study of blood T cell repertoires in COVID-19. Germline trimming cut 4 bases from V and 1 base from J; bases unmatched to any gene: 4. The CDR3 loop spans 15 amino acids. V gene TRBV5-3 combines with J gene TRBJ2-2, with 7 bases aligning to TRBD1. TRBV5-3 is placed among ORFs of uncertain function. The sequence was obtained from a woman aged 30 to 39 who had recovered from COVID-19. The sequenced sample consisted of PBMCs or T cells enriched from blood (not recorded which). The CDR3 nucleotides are TGTGCCAGAAGCCTCGGACAGGTGAACACCGGGGAGCTGTTTTTT. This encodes CARSLGQVNTGELFF.